The rows below give T cell receptor beta chains drawn from one sample of a study of T-cell memory formation after mild COVID-19. A single record per CDR3 protein comes from TCRdb applying MiXCR to the 5' RACE reads. The sample lists fewer than 250,000 distinct CDR3 sequences, under 12% occurring once. The material sequenced was PBMCs or a T cell subset sorted from them (not recorded which). These receptor sequences come from a man between 18 and 35 years old who had mild COVID-19 (a few samples of this study predate the infection). Cell type and time point are not known. The CDR3 runs from the conserved cysteine through the conserved F or W. The D gene is left open where the match is weak. Rows give clone size only sometimes, using once, few, many, or a class for an expanded clone.

v_call	d_call	j_call	clone_size	cdr3_nt	cdr3_aa
TRBV28	NA	TRBJ1-3	few	TGTGCCAGCAGTTTGGGGGGGACATCTGGAAACACCATATATTTT	CASSLGGTSGNTIYF
TRBV5-1	NA	TRBJ2-2	many	TGCGCCAGCAGCTTGGGACAGGCCAGCCACACCGGGGAGCTGTTTTTT	CASSLGQASHTGELFF
TRBV4-2	NA	TRBJ1-3	few	TGTGCCAGCAGCCAGACAGGAATTGGAAACACCATATATTTT	CASSQTGIGNTIYF
TRBV20-1	NA	TRBJ1-1	NA	TGCAGTGCTAGGGCTGGGGGCATGAACACTGAAGCTTTCTTT	CSARAGGMNTEAFF
TRBV12-3/TRBV12-4	NA	TRBJ2-1	NA	TGTGCCAGCACCCCCCAGGGGGGTCTCTACAATGAGCAGTTCTTC	CASTPQGGLYNEQFF
TRBV12-3/TRBV12-4	NA	TRBJ1-1	few	TGTGCCAGCAGGCTGAGGGATTCGAACACTGAAGCTTTCTTT	CASRLRDSNTEAFF
TRBV12-3/TRBV12-4	NA	TRBJ1-1	few	TGTGCCAGCAGTTCCATGCAGGGAGCAGCTTTCTTT	CASSSMQGAAFF
TRBV6-5	TRBD2	TRBJ2-4	few	TGTGCCAGCAGTTCCCTAGCGGGGGCAAAAAACATTCAGTACTTC	CASSSLAGAKNIQYF
TRBV7-2	NA	TRBJ2-2	NA	TGTGCCAGCAGCTTCCTTAGGATAACACTGAACACCGGGGAGCTGTTTTTT	CASSFLRITLNTGELFF
TRBV18	NA	TRBJ2-7	NA	TGTGCCAGCTCACCACATGGCAACTACGAGCAGTACTTC	CASSPHGNYEQYF
TRBV20-1	NA	TRBJ1-1	few	TGCAGTGCTAGACTAAGACTTGAAGCTTTCTTT	CSARLRLEAFF
TRBV7-2	TRBD1	TRBJ1-3	few	TGTGCCAGCAGCTTGGGGACAGAGACTTGGGGAAACACCATATATTTT	CASSLGTETWGNTIYF
TRBV12-3/TRBV12-4	NA	TRBJ2-3	many	TGTGCCAGCAGTTTGACAGAGACAGATACGCAGTATTTT	CASSLTETDTQYF
TRBV6-1	NA	TRBJ1-5	NA	TGTGCCAGCAGTCGGCCCGGGGTTAGCAATCAGCCCCAGCATTTT	CASSRPGVSNQPQHF
TRBV20-1	TRBD1	TRBJ1-2	few	TGCAGTGCTTCCACCCAAACAGGGGCCTATGGCTACACCTTC	CSASTQTGAYGYTF
TRBV28	TRBD1	TRBJ2-5	few	TGTGCCAGCAGTCAGGGACAGGGGAGAAAAGAGACCCAGTACTTC	CASSQGQGRKETQYF
TRBV28	NA	TRBJ2-7	NA	TGTGCCAGCAGTTCCCGGGGCTGGGGGAATTACGAGCAGTACTTC	CASSSRGWGNYEQYF
TRBV6-5	TRBD1	TRBJ2-7	NA	TGTGCCAGCAGTTACCGTACAGGGGCCCCTTACGAGCAGTACTTC	CASSYRTGAPYEQYF
TRBV24-1	NA	TRBJ2-1	NA	TGTGCCACCAGTGCGGGCGGGGCCAACTCCTACAATGAGCAGTTCTTC	CATSAGGANSYNEQFF
TRBV27	NA	TRBJ2-2	few	TGTGCCAGCAGTTTACTTGGGGTCGGGGAGCTGTTTTTT	CASSLLGVGELFF
TRBV7-2	TRBD2	TRBJ2-7	few	TGTGCCAGCAGCCAAACGGGGGGAACCTACGAGCAGTACTTC	CASSQTGGTYEQYF
TRBV7-2	TRBD1	TRBJ1-2	few	TGTGCCAGCAGCTCAGGGGGCAACTATGGCTACACCTTC	CASSSGGNYGYTF
TRBV5-1	TRBD1	TRBJ2-3	NA	TGCGCCAGCAGCTTCGGACAGGGGTCAGATACGCAGTATTTT	CASSFGQGSDTQYF
TRBV7-2	TRBD1	TRBJ1-6	NA	TGTGCCAGCAGCCCGGGACAGGGTTTAACCTCACCCCTCCACTTT	CASSPGQGLTSPLHF
TRBV6-2/TRBV6-3	TRBD2	TRBJ2-5	once	TGTGCCAGCAGTTACCCATCGGCGGGGGGGCGAGAGACCCAGTACTTC	CASSYPSAGGRETQYF
TRBV20-1	TRBD2	TRBJ2-1	NA	TGCAGTGCTAGTTTTGGTCGCGGGGGGATATACAATGAGCAGTTCTTC	CSASFGRGGIYNEQFF
TRBV5-1	TRBD1	TRBJ1-1	NA	TGCGCCAGCAGCCGGGACAGGGACACTGAATCTTTCTTT	CASSRDRDTESFF
TRBV3-1	NA	TRBJ2-6	many	TGTGCCAGCAGCCCTACAGCCCTAGAAAGTGGGGCCAACGTCCTGACTTTC	CASSPTALESGANVLTF
TRBV7-2	NA	TRBJ2-7	NA	TGTGCCAGCAGCCTAGGGAGAGCCTACGAGCAGTACTTC	CASSLGRAYEQYF
TRBV24-1	NA	TRBJ1-4	few	TGTGCCACAGGAAGGGCTAATGAAAAACTGTTTTTT	CATGRANEKLFF
TRBV18	NA	TRBJ2-3	NA	TGTGCCAGCTTACGCGCAGATACGCAGTATTTT	CASLRADTQYF
TRBV6-5	NA	TRBJ1-2	few	TGTGCCAGCAGACCCAGCAGGCCACGGGGGGACTATGGCTACACCTTC	CASRPSRPRGDYGYTF
TRBV20-1	NA	TRBJ2-7	NA	TGCAGTGCTAGACAGGACTACGAGCAGTACTTC	CSARQDYEQYF
TRBV29-1	TRBD1	TRBJ1-3	few	TGCAGCGTTTGGGGGGACAGATCTTCCTCTGGAAACACCATATATTTT	CSVWGDRSSSGNTIYF
TRBV12-3/TRBV12-4	TRBD2	TRBJ2-3	many	TGTGCCAGCAGTCCCCGTACTAGCGGGGGGCCTAGCACAGATACGCAGTATTTT	CASSPRTSGGPSTDTQYF
TRBV5-5	NA	TRBJ2-3	few	TGTGCCAGCAGCTTTACCGGACAGATATTCGATAGCACAGATACGCAGTATTTT	CASSFTGQIFDSTDTQYF
TRBV24-1	NA	TRBJ2-1	few	TGTGCCACCAGTGACCCCGATAAGGAGCAGTTCTTC	CATSDPDKEQFF
TRBV25-1	NA	TRBJ1-1	few	TGTGCCAGCAGTGAACCTGGGACAAGGAACACTGAAGCTTTCTTT	CASSEPGTRNTEAFF
TRBV25-1	NA	TRBJ2-5	NA	TGTGCCAGCAGCCGATCCGCGGGGCCGGGGGAGACCCAGTACTTC	CASSRSAGPGETQYF
TRBV18	TRBD1	TRBJ2-1	few	TGTGCCAGCTCACCCGGACAGGGGGCACTCAATGAGCAGTTCTTC	CASSPGQGALNEQFF
TRBV30	NA	TRBJ2-3	many	TGTGCCTGGGGACGAAGGGATACGCAGTATTTT	CAWGRRDTQYF
TRBV4-3	TRBD2	TRBJ2-7	NA	TGCGCCAGCAGCCAAGACTTGGGGGGGGTCTACGAGCAGTACTTC	CASSQDLGGVYEQYF
TRBV2	NA	TRBJ2-2	NA	TGTGCCAGCAGTTACGAGAACACCGGGGAGCTGTTTTTT	CASSYENTGELFF
TRBV5-5	NA	TRBJ2-3	many	TGTGCCAGCAGCTCGGTGGGGGGCGCAGATACGCAGTATTTT	CASSSVGGADTQYF
TRBV6-2/TRBV6-3	NA	TRBJ1-5	NA	TGTGCCAGCAGCGACAGAATCAATCAGCCCCAGCATTTT	CASSDRINQPQHF
TRBV19	NA	TRBJ1-4	few	TGTGCCAGCGAGGGGGTAGGTGAAAAACTGTTTTTT	CASEGVGEKLFF
TRBV6-2/TRBV6-3	NA	TRBJ1-5	few	TGTGCCAGCAGTCCCTCCACCTATCAGCCCCAGCATTTT	CASSPSTYQPQHF
TRBV7-8	NA	TRBJ1-1	few	TGTGCCAGCAAAGAAAGCATGGGGACAAGACGGACTGAAGCTTTCTTT	CASKESMGTRRTEAFF
TRBV29-1	NA	TRBJ1-1	many	TGCAGCGGGATGGACACTGAAGCTTTCTTT	CSGMDTEAFF
TRBV4-2	NA	TRBJ2-7	NA	TGTGCCAGCAGCCGAGGCGACGGCCCCTACGAGCAGTACTTC	CASSRGDGPYEQYF
TRBV5-1	NA	TRBJ1-1	NA	TGCGCCAGCAGCTTGATTTACCTGAACACTGAAGCTTTCTTT	CASSLIYLNTEAFF
TRBV5-5	NA	TRBJ2-3	NA	TGTGCCAGCAGCGTGGATCAGGGCACAGATACGCAGTATTTT	CASSVDQGTDTQYF
TRBV5-1	NA	TRBJ2-5	few	TGCGCCAGCAGATGGGACCAAGAGACCCAGTACTTC	CASRWDQETQYF
TRBV6-2/TRBV6-3	NA	TRBJ1-2	few	TGTGCCAGCAGTTACGGTGGACAGCTAACTATGGGCTACACCTTC	CASSYGGQLTMGYTF
TRBV6-1	TRBD1	TRBJ2-2	few	TGTGCCAGCAGTGAAACCTCCGGGACAGGAATCCCCACCGGGGAGCTGTTTTTT	CASSETSGTGIPTGELFF
TRBV5-1	TRBD1	TRBJ2-3	NA	TGCGCCAGCAGGCTTCCCGAGGGGCAGGGGGCGATCAAGGTAACAGATACGCAGTATTTT	CASRLPEGQGAIKVTDTQYF
TRBV5-4	TRBD2	TRBJ2-3	many	TGTGCCAGCAGCGGACTAGTGGAAGATACGCAGTATTTT	CASSGLVEDTQYF
TRBV11-2	NA	TRBJ2-3	NA	TGTGCCAGCAGCCCGACTTATCAGGGGACAGATACGCAGTATTTT	CASSPTYQGTDTQYF
TRBV5-1	NA	TRBJ2-6	NA	TGCGCCAGCAGGACCACCAGCTCTGGGGCCAACGTCCTGACTTTC	CASRTTSSGANVLTF